This entry concerns a single TCR beta chain. The antigen remains unidentified. These data come from a study of resident and recirculating memory T cells in vitiligo. Study-wide background: Samples were epidermis from two lesional and two nonlesional sites, plus PBMCs. Study results and caveats: Non-conserved TCRs across sites and patients suggested distinct clones per lesion. Clonality differed among vitiligo lesions, with no unique dominant clone.

The germline CDR1 and CDR2 sequences are LNHNV and YYDKDF (reference sequence). The CDR3 has 14 amino acids. Between the trimmed V and J ends, which lost 0 bases and 4 bases, there was a span of 9 bases. Stable patients also lacked confetti depigmentation, a sign of active vitiligo. Here immunoSEQ multiplex PCR was the method, and the copy in TCRdb shows in-frame clones only, minus some. The data hold 39,000 or so clones, with over 90% observed a single time. This rearrangement joins TRBV15 to TRBJ1-2; a weak D match, TRBD1 (6 bases). This TCR was recovered from a male donor with vitiligo. Sequencing was done on a sample of blood. The CDR3 is CATSREQGSYGYTF. DNA for the CDR3: TGTGCCACCAGCAGAGAACAGGGAAGCTATGGCTACACCTTC.